This paragraph reports one TCR beta chain. Its antigen is undetermined. This record comes from a study of cytomegalovirus exposure and HLA in healthy donors. Regarding the study as a whole: A later analysis found TCR association rates differed by HLA locus, highest for DRB1 and lowest for HLA-C. Reportedly, TCR beta sequences accurately predicted HLA-A and HLA-B alleles in most subjects.

The CDR3 is made up of 15 amino acids. Germline lookup yields CDR1 LNHDA and CDR2 SQIVND (reference sequence). V was cut by 3 bases and J by 1 base, with 11 bases left in between. Amplification used 60 Vbeta primers and 13 Jbeta primers. Libraries were prepared by immunoSEQ multiplex PCR; TCRdb keeps only in-frame clonotypes and omits some of them. The data contain approximately 120,000 clones, nearly 70% of them singletons. The TCR sequence derives from a woman aged 70 to 79 in good health and CMV-seropositive. This chain joins TRBV19 and TRBJ2-3, with a weak D call TRBD2 (6 bases). The material sequenced was PBMCs. The CDR3: CASSIGTLGTDTQYF. DNA for the CDR3: TGTGCCAGTAGTATCGGGACTCTGGGCACAGATACGCAGTATTTT.